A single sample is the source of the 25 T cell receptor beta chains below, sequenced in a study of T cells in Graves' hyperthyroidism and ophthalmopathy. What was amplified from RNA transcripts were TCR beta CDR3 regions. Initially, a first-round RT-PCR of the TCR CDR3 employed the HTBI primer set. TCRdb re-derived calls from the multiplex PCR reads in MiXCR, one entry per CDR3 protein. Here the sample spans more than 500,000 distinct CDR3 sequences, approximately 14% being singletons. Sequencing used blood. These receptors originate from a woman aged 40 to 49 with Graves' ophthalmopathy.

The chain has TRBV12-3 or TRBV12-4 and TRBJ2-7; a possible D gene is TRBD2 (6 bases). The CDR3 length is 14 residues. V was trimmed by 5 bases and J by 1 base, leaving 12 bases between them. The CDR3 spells CASSGGWFSYEQYF. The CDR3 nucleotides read TGTGCCAGCAGTGGAGGGTGGTTTTCCTACGAGCAGTACTTC.

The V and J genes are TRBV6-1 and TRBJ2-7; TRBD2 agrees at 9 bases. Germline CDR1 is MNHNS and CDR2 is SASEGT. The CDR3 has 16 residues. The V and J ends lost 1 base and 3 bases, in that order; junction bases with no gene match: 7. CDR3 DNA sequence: TGTGCCAGCAGTGAAGGCAGCGGGGGGCGCCTCTACGAGCAGTACTTC. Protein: CASSEGSGGRLYEQYF.

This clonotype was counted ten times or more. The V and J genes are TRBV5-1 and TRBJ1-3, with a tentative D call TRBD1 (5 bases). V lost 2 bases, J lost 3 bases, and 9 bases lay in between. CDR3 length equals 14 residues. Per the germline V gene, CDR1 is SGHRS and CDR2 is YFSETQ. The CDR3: CASSFSGGGNTIYF. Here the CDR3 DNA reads TGCGCCAGCAGCTTTTCCGGGGGTGGAAACACCATATATTTT.

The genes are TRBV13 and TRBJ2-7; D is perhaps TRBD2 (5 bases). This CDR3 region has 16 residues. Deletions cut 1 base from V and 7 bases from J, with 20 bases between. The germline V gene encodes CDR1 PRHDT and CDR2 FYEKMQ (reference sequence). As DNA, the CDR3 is TGTGCCAGCAGCTTAGCCGAAGGACGGAGTCCGGGAGAGCAGTACTTC. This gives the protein CASSLAEGRSPGEQYF.

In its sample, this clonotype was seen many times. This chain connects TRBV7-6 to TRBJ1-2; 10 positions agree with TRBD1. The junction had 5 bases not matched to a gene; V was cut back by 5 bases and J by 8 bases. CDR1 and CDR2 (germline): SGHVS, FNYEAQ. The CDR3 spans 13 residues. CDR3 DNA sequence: TGTGCCAGCAGCCAGACAGGGGGCGACGGCTACACCTTC. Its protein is CASSQTGGDGYTF. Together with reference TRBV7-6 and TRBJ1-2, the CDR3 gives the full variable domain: GAGVSQSPRYKVTKRGQDVALRCDPISGHVSLYWYRQALGQGPEFLTYFNYEAQQDKSGLPNDRFSAERPEGSISTLTIQRTEQRDSAMYRCASSQTGGDGYTFGSGTRLTVV.

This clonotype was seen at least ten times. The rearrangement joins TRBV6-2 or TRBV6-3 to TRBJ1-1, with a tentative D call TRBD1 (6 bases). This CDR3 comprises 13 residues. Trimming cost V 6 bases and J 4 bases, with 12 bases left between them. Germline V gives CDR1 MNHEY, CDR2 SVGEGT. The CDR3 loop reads CASREQGVTEAFF. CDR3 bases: TGTGCCAGCAGAGAACAGGGTGTCACTGAAGCTTTCTTT.

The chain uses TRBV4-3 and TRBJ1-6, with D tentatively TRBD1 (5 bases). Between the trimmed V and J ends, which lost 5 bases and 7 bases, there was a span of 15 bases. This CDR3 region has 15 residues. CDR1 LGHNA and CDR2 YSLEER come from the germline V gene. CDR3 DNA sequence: TGCGCCAGCAGCGTTTCGGGGGGGGACAATTCACCCCTCCACTTT. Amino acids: CASSVSGGDNSPLHF.

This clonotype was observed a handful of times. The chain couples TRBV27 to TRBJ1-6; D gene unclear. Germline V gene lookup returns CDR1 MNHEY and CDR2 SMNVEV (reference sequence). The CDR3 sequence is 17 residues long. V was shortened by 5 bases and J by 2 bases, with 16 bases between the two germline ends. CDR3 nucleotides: TGTGCCAGCAGTCCCTCGGGAGGGAGCACCTATAATTCACCCCTCCACTTT. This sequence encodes CASSPSGGSTYNSPLHF.

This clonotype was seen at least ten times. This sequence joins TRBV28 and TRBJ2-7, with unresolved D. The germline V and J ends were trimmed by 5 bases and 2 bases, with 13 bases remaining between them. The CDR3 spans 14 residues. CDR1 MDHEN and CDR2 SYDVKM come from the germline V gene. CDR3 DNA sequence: TGTGCCAGCAGTGCCGAAAACAACGCCTACGAGCAGTACTTC. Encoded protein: CASSAENNAYEQYF.

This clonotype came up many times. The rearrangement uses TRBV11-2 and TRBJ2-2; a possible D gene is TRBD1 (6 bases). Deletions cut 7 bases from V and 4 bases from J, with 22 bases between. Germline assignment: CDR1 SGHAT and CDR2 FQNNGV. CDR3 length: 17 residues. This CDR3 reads CASNRRRTAITTGELFF. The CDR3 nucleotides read TGTGCCAGCAACCGCAGAAGGACAGCTATAACCACCGGGGAGCTGTTTTTT.

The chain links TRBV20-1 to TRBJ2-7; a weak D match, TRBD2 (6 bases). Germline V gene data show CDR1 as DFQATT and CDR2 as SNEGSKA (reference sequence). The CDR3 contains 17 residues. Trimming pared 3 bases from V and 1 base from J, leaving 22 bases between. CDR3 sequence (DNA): TGCAGTGCTAGGTCCACGCCCGGGGGAAGCCTTTCCTACGAGCAGTACTTC. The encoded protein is CSARSTPGGSLSYEQYF.

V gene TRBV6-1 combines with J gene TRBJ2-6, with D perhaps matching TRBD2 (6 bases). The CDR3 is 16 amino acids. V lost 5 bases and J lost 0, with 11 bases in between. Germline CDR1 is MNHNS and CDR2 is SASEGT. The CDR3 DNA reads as TGTGCCAGCAGTCCTAATAGCGGCTCTGGGGCCAACGTCCTGACTTTC. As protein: CASSPNSGSGANVLTF.

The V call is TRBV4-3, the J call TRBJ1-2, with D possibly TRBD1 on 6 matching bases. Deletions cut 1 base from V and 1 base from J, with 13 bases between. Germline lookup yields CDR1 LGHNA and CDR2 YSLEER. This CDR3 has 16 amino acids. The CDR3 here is CASSQGTDSYNYGYTF. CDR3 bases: TGCGCCAGCAGCCAAGGAACGGACAGTTATAACTATGGCTACACCTTC.

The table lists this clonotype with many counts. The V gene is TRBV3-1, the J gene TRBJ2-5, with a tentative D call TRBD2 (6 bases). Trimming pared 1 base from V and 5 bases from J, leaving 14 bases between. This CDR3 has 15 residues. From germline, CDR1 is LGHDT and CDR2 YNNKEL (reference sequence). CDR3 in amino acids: CASSQGPRGWETQYF. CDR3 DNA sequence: TGTGCCAGCAGCCAAGGACCTCGGGGGTGGGAGACCCAGTACTTC.

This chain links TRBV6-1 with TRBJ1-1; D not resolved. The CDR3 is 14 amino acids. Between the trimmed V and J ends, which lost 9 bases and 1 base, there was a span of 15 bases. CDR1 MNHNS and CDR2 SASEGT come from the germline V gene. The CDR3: CASPSRRENTEAFF. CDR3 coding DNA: TGTGCCAGTCCCTCCCGGCGGGAGAACACTGAAGCTTTCTTT.

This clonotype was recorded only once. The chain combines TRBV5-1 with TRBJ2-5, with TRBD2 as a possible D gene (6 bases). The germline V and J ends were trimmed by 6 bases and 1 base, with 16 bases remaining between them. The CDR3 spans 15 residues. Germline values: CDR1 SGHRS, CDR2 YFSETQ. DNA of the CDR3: TGCGCCAGCAACTCTGGAGGGAGTTCCCAAGAGACCCAGTACTTC. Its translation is CASNSGGSSQETQYF.

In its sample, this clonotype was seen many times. This chain's CDR3 is CASSIGPNTEAFF. The DNA for the CDR3 is TGTGCCAGTAGTATAGGCCCGAACACTGAAGCTTTCTTT. The V gene is TRBV19, the J gene TRBJ1-1, with D unclear. The CDR3 contains 13 residues. Germline CDR1 reads LNHDA; CDR2 reads SQIVND (reference sequence). Trimming took 1 base from V and 1 from J, leaving 4 bases between them.

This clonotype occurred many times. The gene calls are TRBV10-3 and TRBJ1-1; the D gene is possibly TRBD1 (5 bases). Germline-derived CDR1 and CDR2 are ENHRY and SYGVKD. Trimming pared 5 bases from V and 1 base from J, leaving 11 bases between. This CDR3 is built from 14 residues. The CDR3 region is CAISSGGGNTEAFF. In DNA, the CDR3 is TGTGCCATCAGTAGCGGGGGGGGGAACACTGAAGCTTTCTTT.

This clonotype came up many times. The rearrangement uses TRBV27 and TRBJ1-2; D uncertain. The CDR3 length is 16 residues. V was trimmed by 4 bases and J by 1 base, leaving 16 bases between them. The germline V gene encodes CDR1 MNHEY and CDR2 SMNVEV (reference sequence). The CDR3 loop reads CASSSLPPEGNYGYTF. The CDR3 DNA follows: TGTGCCAGCAGTTCCCTACCCCCCGAGGGTAACTATGGCTACACCTTC.

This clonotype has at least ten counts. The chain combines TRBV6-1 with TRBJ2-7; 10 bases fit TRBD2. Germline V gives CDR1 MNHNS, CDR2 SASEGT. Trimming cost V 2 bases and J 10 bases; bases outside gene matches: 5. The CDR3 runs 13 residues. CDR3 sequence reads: CASSETLAGDQYF. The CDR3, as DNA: TGTGCCAGCAGTGAAACCCTAGCGGGAGACCAGTACTTC.

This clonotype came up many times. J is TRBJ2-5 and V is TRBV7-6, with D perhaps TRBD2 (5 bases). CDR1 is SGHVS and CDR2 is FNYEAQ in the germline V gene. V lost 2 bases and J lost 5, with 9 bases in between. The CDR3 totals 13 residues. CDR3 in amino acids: CASSLRLFETQYF. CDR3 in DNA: TGTGCCAGCAGCTTAAGACTATTTGAGACCCAGTACTTC.

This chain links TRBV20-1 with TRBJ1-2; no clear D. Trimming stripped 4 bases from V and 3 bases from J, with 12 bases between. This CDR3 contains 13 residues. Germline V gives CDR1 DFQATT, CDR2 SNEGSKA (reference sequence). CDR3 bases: TGCAGTGCTATGAACGGCATCGACTATGGCTACACCTTC. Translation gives CSAMNGIDYGYTF.

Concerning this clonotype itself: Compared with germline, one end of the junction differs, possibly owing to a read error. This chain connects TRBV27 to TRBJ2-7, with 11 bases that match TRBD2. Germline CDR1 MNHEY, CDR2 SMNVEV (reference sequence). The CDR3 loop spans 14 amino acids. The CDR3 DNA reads TGCGCCAGCAGTGGGCGACTAGCGGGGTACGAGCAGTACTTC. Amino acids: CASSGRLAGYEQYF.

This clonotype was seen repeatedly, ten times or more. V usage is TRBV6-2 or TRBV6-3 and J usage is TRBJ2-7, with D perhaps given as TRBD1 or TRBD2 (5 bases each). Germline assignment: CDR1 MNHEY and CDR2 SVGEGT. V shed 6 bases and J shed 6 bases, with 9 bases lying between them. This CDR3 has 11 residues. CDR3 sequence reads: CASSQGPEQYF. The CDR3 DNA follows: TGTGCCAGCAGCCAGGGACCCGAGCAGTACTTC.

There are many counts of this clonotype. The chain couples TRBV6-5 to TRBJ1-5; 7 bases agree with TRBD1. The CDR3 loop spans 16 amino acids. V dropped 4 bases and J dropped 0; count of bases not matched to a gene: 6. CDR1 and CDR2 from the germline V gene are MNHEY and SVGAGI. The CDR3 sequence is CASSSGTDYSNQPQHF. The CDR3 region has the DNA TGTGCCAGCAGTTCCGGGACAGATTATAGCAATCAGCCCCAGCATTTT.